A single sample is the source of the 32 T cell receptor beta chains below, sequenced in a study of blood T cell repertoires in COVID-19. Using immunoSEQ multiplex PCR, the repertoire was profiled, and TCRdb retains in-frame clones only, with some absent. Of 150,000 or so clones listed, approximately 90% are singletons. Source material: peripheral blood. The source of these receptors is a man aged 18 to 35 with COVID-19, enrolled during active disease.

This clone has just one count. In DNA, the CDR3 is TGTGCCAGCAGCTTATGGGGGACTAGCGGGAACCATCAAGAGACCCAGTACTTC. This translates into CASSLWGTSGNHQETQYF. This chain uses TRBV7-2 with TRBJ2-5; 13 bases agree with TRBD2. There are 18 residues in the CDR3. Germline-derived CDR1 and CDR2 are SGHTA and FQGNSA. After removal of 2 bases from V and 2 bases from J, the junction contained 8 bases not matched to a gene.

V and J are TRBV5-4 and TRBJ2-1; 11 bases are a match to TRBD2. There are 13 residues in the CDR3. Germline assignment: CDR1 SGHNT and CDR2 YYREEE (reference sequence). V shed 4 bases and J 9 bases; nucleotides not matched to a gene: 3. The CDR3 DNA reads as TGTGCCAGCAGCGGGGGACTAGCGGCTGAGCAGTTCTTC. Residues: CASSGGLAAEQFF.

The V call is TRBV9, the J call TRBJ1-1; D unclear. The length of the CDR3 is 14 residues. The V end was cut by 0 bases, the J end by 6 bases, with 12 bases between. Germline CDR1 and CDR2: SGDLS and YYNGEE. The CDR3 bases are TGTGCCAGCAGCGTAGTGCTGTCTAACGCTGAAGCTTTCTTT. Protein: CASSVVLSNAEAFF.

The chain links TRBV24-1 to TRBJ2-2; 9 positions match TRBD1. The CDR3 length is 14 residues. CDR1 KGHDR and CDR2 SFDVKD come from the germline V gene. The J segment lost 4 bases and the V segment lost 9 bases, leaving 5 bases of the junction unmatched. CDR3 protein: CATSGTGRTGELFF. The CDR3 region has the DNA TGTGCCACCTCCGGGACAGGGCGCACCGGGGAGCTGTTTTTT.

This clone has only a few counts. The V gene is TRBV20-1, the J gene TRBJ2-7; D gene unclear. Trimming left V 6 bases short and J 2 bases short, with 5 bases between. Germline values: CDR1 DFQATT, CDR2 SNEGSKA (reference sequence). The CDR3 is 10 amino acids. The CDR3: CSAGAYEQYF. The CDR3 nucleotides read TGCAGTGCAGGAGCCTACGAGCAGTACTTC.

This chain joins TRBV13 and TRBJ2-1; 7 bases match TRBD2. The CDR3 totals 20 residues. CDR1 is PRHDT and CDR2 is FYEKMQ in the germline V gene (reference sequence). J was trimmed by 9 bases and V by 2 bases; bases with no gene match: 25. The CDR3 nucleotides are TGTGCCAGCAGCTTAAGATTCTGGACCCTCCAGGAGGCGGGAGCGCTTGAGCAGTTCTTC. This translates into CASSLRFWTLQEAGALEQFF. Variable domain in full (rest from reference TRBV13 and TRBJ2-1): AAGVIQSPRHLIKEKRETATLKCYPIPRHDTVYWYQQGPGQDPQFLISFYEKMQSDKGSIPDRFSAQQFSDYHSELNMSSLELGDSALYFCASSLRFWTLQEAGALEQFFGPGTRLTVL.

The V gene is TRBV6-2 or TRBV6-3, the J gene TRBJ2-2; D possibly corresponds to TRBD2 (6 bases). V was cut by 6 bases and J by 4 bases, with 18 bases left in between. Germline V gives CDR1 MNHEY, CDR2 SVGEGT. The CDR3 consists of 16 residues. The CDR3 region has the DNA TGTGCCAGCAGCCCTCCCGGGAGACGGGCCACCGGGGAGCTGTTTTTT. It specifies CASSPPGRRATGELFF.

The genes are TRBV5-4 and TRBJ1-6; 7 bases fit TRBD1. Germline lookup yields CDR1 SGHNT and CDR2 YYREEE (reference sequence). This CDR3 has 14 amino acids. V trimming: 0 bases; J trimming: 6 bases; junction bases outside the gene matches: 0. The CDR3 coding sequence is TGTGCCAGCAGCTTGGGACAGGGTAATTCACCCCTCCACTTT. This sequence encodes CASSLGQGNSPLHF.

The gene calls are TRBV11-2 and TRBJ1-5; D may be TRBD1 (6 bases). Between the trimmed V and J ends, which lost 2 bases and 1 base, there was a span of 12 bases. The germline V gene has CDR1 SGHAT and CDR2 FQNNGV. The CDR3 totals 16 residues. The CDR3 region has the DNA TGTGCCAGCAGCTTAAATCCAGGGGACAGCAATCAGCCCCAGCATTTT. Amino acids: CASSLNPGDSNQPQHF.

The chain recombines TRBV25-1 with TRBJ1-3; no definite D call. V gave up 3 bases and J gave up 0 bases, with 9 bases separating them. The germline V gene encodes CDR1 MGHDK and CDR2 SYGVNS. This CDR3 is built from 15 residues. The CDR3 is CASSDGLDSGNTIYF. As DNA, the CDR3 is TGTGCCAGCAGTGATGGACTGGACTCTGGAAACACCATATATTTT.

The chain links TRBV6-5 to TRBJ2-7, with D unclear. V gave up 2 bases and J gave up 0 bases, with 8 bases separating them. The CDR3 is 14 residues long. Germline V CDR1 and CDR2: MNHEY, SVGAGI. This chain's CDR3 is CASSYALSSYEQYF. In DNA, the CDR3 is TGTGCCAGCAGTTACGCTCTGAGCTCCTACGAGCAGTACTTC.

The CDR3 loop reads CATSRDLSGTSGANVLTF. As DNA, the CDR3 is TGTGCCACCAGCAGAGATCTCTCCGGGACATCTGGGGCCAACGTCCTGACTTTC. The rearrangement links TRBV15 to TRBJ2-6, with D tentatively TRBD1 (6 bases). The CDR3 sequence is 18 residues long. Germline V gene lookup returns CDR1 LNHNV and CDR2 YYDKDF (reference sequence). V lost 0 bases and J 1 base, leaving 13 bases between the germline ends.

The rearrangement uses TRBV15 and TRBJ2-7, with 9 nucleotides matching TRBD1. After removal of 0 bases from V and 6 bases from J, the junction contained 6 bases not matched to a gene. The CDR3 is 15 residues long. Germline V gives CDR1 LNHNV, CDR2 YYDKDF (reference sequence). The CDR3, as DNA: TGTGCCACCAGCAGAGATGGGGACAGGGCGATCGAGCAGTACTTC. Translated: CATSRDGDRAIEQYF.

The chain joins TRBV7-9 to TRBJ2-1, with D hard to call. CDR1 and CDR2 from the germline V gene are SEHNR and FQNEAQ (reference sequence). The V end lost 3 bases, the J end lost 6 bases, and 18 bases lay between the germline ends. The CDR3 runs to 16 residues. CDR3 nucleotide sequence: TGTGCCAGCAGCTTCGAGCGAGACTGGCAGCTCAATGAGCAGTTCTTC. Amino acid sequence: CASSFERDWQLNEQFF.

CDR3 region: CASSSGLTIGEQYF. The CDR3 coding sequence is TGTGCCAGCAGCTCGGGACTGACTATTGGCGAGCAGTACTTC. This sequence joins TRBV7-2 and TRBJ2-7; D is possibly TRBD2 (6 bases). The CDR3 has 14 amino acids. Germline CDR1 reads SGHTA; CDR2 reads FQGNSA. Trimming left V 4 bases short and J 6 bases short, with 16 bases between.

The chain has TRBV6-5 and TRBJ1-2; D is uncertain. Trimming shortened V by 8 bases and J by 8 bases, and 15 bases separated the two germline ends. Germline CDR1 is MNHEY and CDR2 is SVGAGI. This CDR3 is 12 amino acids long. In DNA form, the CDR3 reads TGTGCCAGCTTCTCGGGGTATGAGGGCTACACCTTC. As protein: CASFSGYEGYTF.

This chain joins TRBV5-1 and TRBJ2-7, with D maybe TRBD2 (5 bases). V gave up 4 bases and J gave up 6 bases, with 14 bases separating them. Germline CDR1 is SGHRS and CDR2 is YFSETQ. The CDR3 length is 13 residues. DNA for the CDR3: TGCGCCAGCAGCCGTATCGGGGAACCCGAGCAGTACTTC. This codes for CASSRIGEPEQYF.

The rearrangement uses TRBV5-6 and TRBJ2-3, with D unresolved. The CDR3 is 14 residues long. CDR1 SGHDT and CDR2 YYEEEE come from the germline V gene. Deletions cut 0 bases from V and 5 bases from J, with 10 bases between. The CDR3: CASSLATVGDTQYF. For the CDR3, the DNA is TGTGCCAGCAGCTTGGCAACAGTGGGAGATACGCAGTATTTT.

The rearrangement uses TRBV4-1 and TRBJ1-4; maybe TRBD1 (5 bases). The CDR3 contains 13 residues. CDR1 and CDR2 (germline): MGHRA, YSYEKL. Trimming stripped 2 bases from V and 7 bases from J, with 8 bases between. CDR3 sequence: CASSQWRGEKLFF. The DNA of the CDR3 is TGCGCCAGCAGCCAATGGAGGGGTGAAAAACTGTTTTTT.

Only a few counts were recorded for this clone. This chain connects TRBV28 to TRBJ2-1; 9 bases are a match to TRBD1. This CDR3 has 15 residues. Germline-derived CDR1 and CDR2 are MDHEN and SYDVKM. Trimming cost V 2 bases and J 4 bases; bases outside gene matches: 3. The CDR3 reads CASSLVQGAYNEQFF. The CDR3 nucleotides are TGTGCCAGCAGTTTAGTACAGGGGGCTTACAATGAGCAGTTCTTC.

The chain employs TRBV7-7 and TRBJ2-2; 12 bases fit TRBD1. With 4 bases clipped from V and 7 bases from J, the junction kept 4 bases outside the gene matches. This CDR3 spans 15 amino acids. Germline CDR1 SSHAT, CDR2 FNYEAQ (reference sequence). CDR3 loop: CASSSRDRGHGELFF. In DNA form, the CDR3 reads TGTGCCAGCAGCTCCAGGGACAGGGGGCACGGGGAGCTGTTTTTT.

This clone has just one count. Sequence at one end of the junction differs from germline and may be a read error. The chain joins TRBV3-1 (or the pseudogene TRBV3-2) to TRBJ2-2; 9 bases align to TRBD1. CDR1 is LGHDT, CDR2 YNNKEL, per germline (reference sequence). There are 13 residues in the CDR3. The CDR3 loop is CARSLFRDRVLFF. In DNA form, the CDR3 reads TGTGCCCGCAGCTTATTTCGGGACAGGGTGCTGTTTTTT.

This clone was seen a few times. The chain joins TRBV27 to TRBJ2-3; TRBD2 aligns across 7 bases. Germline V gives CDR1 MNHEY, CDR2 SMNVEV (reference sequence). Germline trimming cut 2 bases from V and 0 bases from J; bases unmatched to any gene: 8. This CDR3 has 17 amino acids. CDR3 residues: CASSLKASGHSTDTQYF. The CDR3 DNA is TGTGCCAGCAGTTTAAAGGCTAGCGGTCATAGCACAGATACGCAGTATTTT.

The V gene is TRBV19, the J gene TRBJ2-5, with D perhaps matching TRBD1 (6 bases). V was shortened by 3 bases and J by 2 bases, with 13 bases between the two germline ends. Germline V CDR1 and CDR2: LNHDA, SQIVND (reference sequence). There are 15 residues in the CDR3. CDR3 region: CASSMDSVGQETQYF. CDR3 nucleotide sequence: TGTGCCAGTAGTATGGACAGCGTCGGGCAAGAGACCCAGTACTTC.

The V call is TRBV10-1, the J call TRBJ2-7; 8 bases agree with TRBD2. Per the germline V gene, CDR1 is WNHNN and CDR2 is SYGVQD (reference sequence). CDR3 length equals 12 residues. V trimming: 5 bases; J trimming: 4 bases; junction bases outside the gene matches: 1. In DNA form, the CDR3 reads TGCGCCAGCAGTCCGGGGGGGTACGAGCAGTACTTC. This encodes CASSPGGYEQYF.

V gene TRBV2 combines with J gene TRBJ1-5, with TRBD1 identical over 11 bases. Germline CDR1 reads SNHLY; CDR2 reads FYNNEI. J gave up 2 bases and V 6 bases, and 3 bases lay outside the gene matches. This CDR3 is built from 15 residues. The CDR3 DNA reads TGTGCCAGCAGCAGGACAGGGGGCGGCAATCAGCCCCAGCATTTT. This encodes CASSRTGGGNQPQHF.

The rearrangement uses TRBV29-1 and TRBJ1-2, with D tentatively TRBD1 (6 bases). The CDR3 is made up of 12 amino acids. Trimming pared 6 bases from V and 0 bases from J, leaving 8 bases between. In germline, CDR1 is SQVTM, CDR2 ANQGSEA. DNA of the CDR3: TGCAGCGTCCGGACAGCTAACTATGGCTACACCTTC. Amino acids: CSVRTANYGYTF.

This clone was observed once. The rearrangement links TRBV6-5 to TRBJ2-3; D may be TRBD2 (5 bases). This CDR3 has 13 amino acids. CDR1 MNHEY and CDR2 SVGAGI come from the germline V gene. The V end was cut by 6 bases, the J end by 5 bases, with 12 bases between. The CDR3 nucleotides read TGTGCCAGCAGCTTGGACTGGGTAGATACGCAGTATTTT. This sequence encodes CASSLDWVDTQYF.

DNA for the CDR3: TGTGCCAGCAGCGCCGGGACACAGAATCAGCCCCAGCATTTT. This sequence encodes CASSAGTQNQPQHF. The chain combines TRBV9 with TRBJ1-5; maybe TRBD1 (6 bases). The CDR3 is 14 residues long. Germline loops: CDR1 SGDLS, CDR2 YYNGEE. V dropped 3 bases and J dropped 4 bases, with 11 bases sitting between them.

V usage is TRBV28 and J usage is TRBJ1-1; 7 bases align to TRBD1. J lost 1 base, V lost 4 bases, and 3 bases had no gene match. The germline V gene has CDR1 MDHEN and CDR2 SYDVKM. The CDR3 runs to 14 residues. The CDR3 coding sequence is TGTGCCAGCAGTTCACAGGGGTGGAACACTGAAGCTTTCTTT. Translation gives CASSSQGWNTEAFF.

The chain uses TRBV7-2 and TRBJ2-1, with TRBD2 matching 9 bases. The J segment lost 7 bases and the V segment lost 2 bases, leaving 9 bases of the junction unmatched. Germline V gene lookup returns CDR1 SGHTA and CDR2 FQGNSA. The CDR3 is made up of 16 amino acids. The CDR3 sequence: CASSLPGGRAGNEQFF. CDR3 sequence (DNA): TGTGCCAGCAGCTTACCGGGCGGGAGGGCCGGGAATGAGCAGTTCTTC.

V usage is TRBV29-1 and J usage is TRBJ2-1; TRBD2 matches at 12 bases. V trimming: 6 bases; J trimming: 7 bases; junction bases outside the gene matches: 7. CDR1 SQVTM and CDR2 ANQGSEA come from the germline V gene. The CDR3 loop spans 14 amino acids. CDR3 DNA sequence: TGCAGCGTCATTGCTAGCGGGAGGGTGAATGAGCAGTTCTTC. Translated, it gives CSVIASGRVNEQFF.